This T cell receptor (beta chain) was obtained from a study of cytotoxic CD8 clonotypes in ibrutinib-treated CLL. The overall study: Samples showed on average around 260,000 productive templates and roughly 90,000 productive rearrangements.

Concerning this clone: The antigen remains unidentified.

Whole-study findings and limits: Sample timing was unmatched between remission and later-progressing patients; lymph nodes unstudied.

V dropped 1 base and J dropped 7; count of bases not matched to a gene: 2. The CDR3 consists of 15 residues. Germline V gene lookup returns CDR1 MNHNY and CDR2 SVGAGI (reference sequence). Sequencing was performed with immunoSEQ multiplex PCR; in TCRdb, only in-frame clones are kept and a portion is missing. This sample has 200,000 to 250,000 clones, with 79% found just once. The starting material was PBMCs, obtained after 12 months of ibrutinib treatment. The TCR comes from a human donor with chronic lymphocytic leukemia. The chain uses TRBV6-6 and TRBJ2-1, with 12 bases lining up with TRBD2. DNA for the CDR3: TGTGCCAGCAGTTACTGGCTAGCGGGAGGGAATGAGCAGTTCTTC. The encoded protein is CASSYWLAGGNEQFF.